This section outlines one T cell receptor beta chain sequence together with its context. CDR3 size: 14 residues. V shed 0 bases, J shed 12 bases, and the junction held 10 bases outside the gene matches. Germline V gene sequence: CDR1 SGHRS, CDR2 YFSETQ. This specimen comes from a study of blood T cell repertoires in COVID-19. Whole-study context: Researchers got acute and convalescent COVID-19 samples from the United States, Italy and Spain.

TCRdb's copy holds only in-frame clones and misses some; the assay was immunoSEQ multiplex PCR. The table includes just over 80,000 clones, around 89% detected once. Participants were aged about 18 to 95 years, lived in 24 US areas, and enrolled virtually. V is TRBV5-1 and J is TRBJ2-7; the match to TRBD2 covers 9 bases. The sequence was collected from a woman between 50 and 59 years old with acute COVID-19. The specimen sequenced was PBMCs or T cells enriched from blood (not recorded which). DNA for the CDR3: TGCGCCAGCAGCTTGGGGACTAGCGAGAGATTCTCGTACTTC. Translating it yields CASSLGTSERFSYF. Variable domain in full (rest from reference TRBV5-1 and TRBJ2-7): KAGVTQTPRYLIKTRGQQVTLSCSPISGHRSVSWYQQTPGQGLQFLFEYFSETQRNKGNFPGRFSGRQFSNSRSEMNVSTLELGDSALYLCASSLGTSERFSYFGPGTRLTVT.